This T cell receptor beta chain was sequenced for a study of blood T cell repertoires in COVID-19. About the research overall: Specimens from acute and convalescent COVID-19 originated in the United States, Italy and Spain. Sources were T cells, B-cell-depleted T cells, or PBMCs; the material itself was cDNA or gDNA.

Original handling: Amplification of reference gene primers was used by the study to estimate nucleated cell counts. The table came from immunoSEQ multiplex PCR; TCRdb's copy has only in-frame clones and leaves some out. The D gene and trimming were derived from the DNA, and the V and J assignments and clone size from that table. The repertoire holds approximately 350,000 clones, roughly 86% seen once, with 7.3% in the top ten. To note about this clone: Different DNA sequences within this sample yield the same CDR3.

While infection was still active, Seattle patients were enrolled and then followed longitudinally. With 7 bases removed from V and 0 bases from J, the gap between germline ends came to 11 bases. Germline CDR1 SGHRS, CDR2 YFSETQ. CDR3 size: 14 residues. The sequencing sample was made of peripheral blood. The receptor was derived from a woman in her 70s with COVID-19, enrolled during active disease. The V gene is TRBV5-1, the J gene TRBJ1-3, with unresolved D. CDR3 region: CASSGGSSGNTIYF. The CDR3 DNA reads TGCGCCAGCTCCGGAGGGAGCTCTGGAAACACCATATATTTT.